These 18 T cell receptor beta chains were all obtained from the same sample, sequenced in a study of blood T cell repertoires in COVID-19. Profiled with immunoSEQ multiplex PCR; TCRdb holds only in-frame clones, not every one. The sample holds around 130,000 clones; 85% to 90% are singletons and the top ten take roughly a quarter. Sequencing was carried out using peripheral blood. These receptors were taken from a man aged 70-80 years with active or convalescent COVID-19.

The sample holds a few counts of this clone. The chain combines TRBV4-1 with TRBJ2-2; TRBD2 aligns across 10 bases. The J segment lost 8 bases and the V segment lost 3 bases, leaving 12 bases of the junction unmatched. The germline CDR1 and CDR2 sequences are MGHRA and YSYEKL. The CDR3 sequence is 17 residues long. DNA for the CDR3: TGCGCCAGCAGCCAGGTTAGCGGGAGGCCGGTCGGAGGGGAGCTGTTTTTT. Its protein is CASSQVSGRPVGGELFF.

The rearrangement uses TRBV24-1 and TRBJ2-7; 8 bases map to TRBD1. The germline CDR1 and CDR2 sequences are KGHDR and SFDVKD. The CDR3 has 12 amino acids. J was trimmed by 9 bases and V by 2 bases; bases with no gene match: 2. The CDR3 is CATSDSTGVQYF. The CDR3, as DNA: TGTGCCACCAGTGATTCGACAGGGGTGCAGTACTTC.

V is TRBV15 and J is TRBJ2-7; maybe TRBD1 (6 bases). The V gene's germline CDR1 is LNHNV and CDR2 YYDKDF (reference sequence). This CDR3 comprises 17 residues. V lost 0 bases and J 3 bases, leaving 18 bases between the germline ends. The CDR3: CATSRDASKDSVYEQYF. The CDR3 region has the DNA TGTGCCACCAGCAGAGATGCTAGTAAGGACAGCGTCTACGAGCAGTACTTC.

V is TRBV4-1 and J is TRBJ2-1; no clear D gene. Germline lookup yields CDR1 MGHRA and CDR2 YSYEKL. Trimming cost V 0 bases and J 2 bases, with 11 bases left between them. The CDR3 extends over 16 amino acids. CDR3 protein: CASSQDPALPYNEQFF. CDR3 nucleotides: TGCGCCAGCAGCCAAGATCCAGCGCTGCCCTACAATGAGCAGTTCTTC.

The chain recombines TRBV7-8 with TRBJ2-7; a possible D gene is TRBD2 (6 bases). Germline V gene sequence: CDR1 SGHVS, CDR2 FQNEAQ. This CDR3 spans 13 amino acids. The V end was cut by 0 bases, the J end by 5 bases, with 8 bases between. CDR3 DNA sequence: TGTGCCAGCAGCTTAGCCGGGGGTCACGAGCAGTACTTC. It translates to CASSLAGGHEQYF.

The rearrangement links TRBV7-3 to TRBJ2-4; maybe TRBD1 (6 bases). Trimming cost V 2 bases and J 5 bases, with 13 bases left between them. Germline CDR1 SGHTA, CDR2 FQGTGA. The CDR3 covers 15 residues. CDR3 amino acids: CASSLSTGQENIQYF. DNA of the CDR3: TGTGCCAGCAGCTTATCGACAGGCCAAGAAAACATTCAGTACTTC.

This clone has a handful of counts. CDR3 sequence (DNA): TGTGCCAGCAGCCAGACAGGGGGGATAGACGAGCAGTACTTC. This codes for CASSQTGGIDEQYF. The J gene is TRBJ2-7, the V gene TRBV7-2; 9 nucleotides match TRBD1. The V gene end was trimmed by 5 bases and the J gene end by 5 bases; junction bases not matched to a gene: 7. CDR1 is SGHTA and CDR2 is FQGNSA in the germline V gene. There are 14 residues in the CDR3. The whole variable domain, filled in from reference TRBV7-2 and TRBJ2-7, reads GAGVSQSPSNKVTEKGKDVELRCDPISGHTALYWYRQSLGQGLEFLIYFQGNSAPDKSGLPSDRFSAERTGGSVSTLTIQRTQQEDSAVYLCASSQTGGIDEQYFGPGTRLTVT.

The V and J genes are TRBV11-3 and TRBJ2-7; 10 bases align to TRBD1. This CDR3 has 14 amino acids. Germline CDR1 and CDR2: SGHNT and YENEEA. V shed 5 bases, J shed 4 bases, and the junction held 5 bases outside the gene matches. CDR3 residues: CASSDRGRGYEQYF. The CDR3 DNA reads TGTGCCAGCAGCGACAGGGGGCGCGGATACGAGCAGTACTTC. Variable domain in full (rest from reference TRBV11-3 and TRBJ2-7): EAGVVQSPRYKIIEKKQPVAFWCNPISGHNTLYWYLQNLGQGPELLIRYENEEAVDDSQLPKDRFSAERLKGVDSTLKIQPAELGDSAVYLCASSDRGRGYEQYFGPGTRLTVT.

V usage is TRBV11-3 and J usage is TRBJ2-3; 9 bases line up with TRBD2. The CDR3 sequence is 17 residues long. Germline trimming cut 1 base from V and 3 bases from J; bases unmatched to any gene: 8. Germline CDR1 SGHNT, CDR2 YENEEA. The CDR3 loop reads CASSLVAGGPETDTQYF. The DNA for the CDR3 is TGTGCCAGCAGCTTAGTTGCGGGAGGGCCAGAGACAGATACGCAGTATTTT.

The gene calls are TRBV6-4 and TRBJ1-1; TRBD1 is a possible D gene (5 bases). The CDR3 sequence is 13 residues long. V shed 4 bases and J shed 7 bases, with 13 bases lying between them. Per germline, CDR1 MRHNA and CDR2 SNTAGT. As DNA, the CDR3 is TGTGCCAGCAGTGCGGGGGAAGGGCTTGAAGCTTTCTTT. Encoded protein: CASSAGEGLEAFF.

This clone came up once. V usage is TRBV4-2 and J usage is TRBJ1-4; D gene unclear. Trimming left V 1 base short and J 0 bases short, with 6 bases between. Germline V gives CDR1 LGHNA, CDR2 YNFKEQ. This CDR3 has 15 amino acids. CDR3 bases: TGTGCCAGCAGCCAAGCCCAGTCAACTAATGAAAAACTGTTTTTT. Protein sequence: CASSQAQSTNEKLFF.

The rearrangement joins TRBV30 to TRBJ2-7, with a weak D call TRBD1 (6 bases). Germline V gene sequence: CDR1 GTSNPN, CDR2 SVGIG (reference sequence). V was cut by 4 bases and J by 6 bases, with 25 bases left in between. The CDR3 contains 16 residues. The CDR3 loop reads CAWTYRWQGRPGEQYF. The CDR3 bases are TGTGCCTGGACTTACCGATGGCAGGGGCGCCCAGGCGAGCAGTACTTC.

This chain joins TRBV7-2 and TRBJ1-5; TRBD1 aligns across 8 bases. The CDR3 spans 16 residues. CDR1 SGHTA and CDR2 FQGNSA come from the germline V gene. The trim removed 3 bases at V and 7 bases at J, leaving 11 bases unmatched. The CDR3 loop is CASSFKSGGAGQPQHF. The CDR3 region has the DNA TGTGCCAGCAGCTTTAAATCAGGGGGCGCGGGCCAGCCCCAGCATTTT.

The chain couples TRBV19 to TRBJ1-4; D is possibly TRBD1 (6 bases). The germline gives CDR1 LNHDA, CDR2 SQIVND (reference sequence). Trimming removed 3 bases at V and 7 bases at J, with 9 bases between. The CDR3 is 13 amino acids. The CDR3 region has the DNA TGTGCCAGTAGTATTACAGGGAGTGAAAAACTGTTTTTT. This encodes CASSITGSEKLFF.

CDR3 in amino acids: CASSEGLKGEKLFF. The CDR3 DNA reads TGTGCCAGCAGCGAAGGACTCAAAGGCGAAAAACTGTTTTTT. The chain recombines TRBV7-9 with TRBJ1-4; D is unclear. Germline V gives CDR1 SEHNR, CDR2 FQNEAQ (reference sequence). The ends were cut back, 5 bases at V and 8 bases at J, with 15 bases in the middle. This CDR3 is built from 14 residues.

The rearrangement joins TRBV28 to TRBJ1-2, with D maybe TRBD1 (6 bases). V was pared by 3 bases and J by 4 bases, with 12 bases between. Germline CDR1 reads MDHEN; CDR2 reads SYDVKM. The CDR3 loop spans 14 amino acids. The CDR3 reads CASSFPGAVYGYTF. Written as DNA, the CDR3 is TGTGCCAGCAGTTTCCCAGGGGCTGTCTATGGCTACACCTTC.

This clone was recorded once. The gene calls are TRBV10-2 and TRBJ2-5; a possible D gene is TRBD1 (6 bases). The CDR3 extends over 12 amino acids. CDR1 WSHSY and CDR2 SAAADI come from the germline V gene. Trimming took off 4 bases at V and 5 bases at J, with 8 bases between the two ends. CDR3: CASSGQGETQYF. CDR3 bases: TGCGCCAGCAGTGGGCAGGGGGAGACCCAGTACTTC.

The chain combines TRBV28 with TRBJ2-7; D remains ambiguous. V dropped 5 bases and J dropped 5 bases, with 16 bases sitting between them. This CDR3 has 14 residues. Germline lookup yields CDR1 MDHEN and CDR2 SYDVKM. The CDR3 sequence: CASSTSSDWNEQYF. The CDR3 nucleotides read TGTGCCAGCAGTACCTCTTCCGACTGGAACGAGCAGTACTTC.